Sequencing of this T cell receptor (beta chain) was carried out in a study of cytomegalovirus exposure and HLA in healthy donors. As regards this clone: The antigen is unknown.

Germline assignment: CDR1 MNHEY and CDR2 SVGAGI. This CDR3 has 12 amino acids. It was with 60 Vbeta and 13 Jbeta primers that the PCR ran. Sequencing used immunoSEQ multiplex PCR; TCRdb keeps in-frame clones, though not all of them. The table has about 190,000 clones, under 80% seen once. Study-level points and caveats: Analyzed later, most CMV-associated TCR beta chains appeared HLA-restricted.

The TCR comes from a man under 40 in good health and CMV-seropositive. Sequencing was carried out using PBMCs. This chain uses TRBV6-5 with TRBJ2-5; the D is unclear. The J call may be mistaken, given a closer DNA end match to TRBJ2-7. CDR3: CASRADSYEQYF. CDR3 DNA: TGTGCCAGCAGGGCCGACTCCTACGAGCAGTACTTC.